The clone carrying this TCR beta chain occurred many times. Its antigen is still unknown. TCRdb fed the PCR reads into MiXCR, producing one record per CDR3 protein. This table holds around 460,000 distinct CDR3 sequences, roughly a fifth found once. The CDR3 is 13 amino acids. The germline V and J ends were trimmed by 0 bases and 5 bases, with 9 bases remaining between them. Germline CDR1 reads SGHRS; CDR2 reads YFSETQ. Every naive CD8 library was made from between roughly 19,000 and 1,000,000 sorted cells with 10%, 30% or 50% RNA. Naive CD8 T cells were FACS-sorted by CD8+CD4-CCR7+CD45RA+ markers. The data were obtained in a study of molecular identifiers for immune sequencing clone quantification. Broader study findings: Highly expanded clone sizes could be underestimated by identical TCR molecules that share a barcode.

Sample: naive CD8+ T cells from blood, with Jurkat cell RNA spiked in. The subset here: FACS-sorted CD8+CD4-CCR7+CD45RA+ naive T cells. V gene TRBV5-1 combines with J gene TRBJ2-7; D unresolved. This receptor was identified in a human donor in good health. Some libraries in this study had Jurkat cell RNA spiked in. CDR3 protein: CASSLGGFDEQYF. For the CDR3, the DNA is TGCGCCAGCAGCTTGGGAGGTTTTGACGAGCAGTACTTC.